The 8 T cell receptor beta chains below were found in one sample sequenced in a study of beta chain features in type 1 diabetes. The authors reverse transcribed all of the isolated RNA, so sequencing captured expressed TCRB transcripts. Measured with immunoSEQ multiplex PCR; TCRdb has only the in-frame clones, and not every one. The sample has 70,000 to 95,000 clones, around a third seen once; the top ten hold approximately 0.46%. Sequencing used stem cell memory CD4+ T cells from blood. The receptors come from a woman between 18 and 29 years old in good health.

This clone was seen a few times. The chain combines TRBV20-1 with TRBJ1-1; tentatively, D is TRBD1 (6 bases). Germline CDR1 is DFQATT and CDR2 is SNEGSKA (reference sequence). The CDR3 loop spans 11 amino acids. Between the trimmed V and J ends, which lost 2 bases and 12 bases, there was a span of 13 bases. In nucleotides, the CDR3 is TGCAGTGCTAGAAAGACAGGAGTTACTTTCTTT. This codes for CSARKTGVTFF.

There are a few counts of this clone. J is TRBJ1-5 and V is TRBV9; D gene uncertain. The germline gives CDR1 SGDLS, CDR2 YYNGEE. Trimming pared 0 bases from V and 2 bases from J, leaving 9 bases between. This CDR3 contains 15 residues. DNA of the CDR3: TGTGCCAGCAGCGTAGGTCCCGGGGGCAATCAGCCCCAGCATTTT. This gives the protein CASSVGPGGNQPQHF.

The V gene is TRBV4-1, the J gene TRBJ1-3, with 7 bases lining up with TRBD1. With V trimmed by 1 base and J by 2 bases, 5 bases remained unmatched. The CDR3 loop spans 16 amino acids. Germline lookup yields CDR1 MGHRA and CDR2 YSYEKL. The DNA for the CDR3 is TGCGCCAGCAGCCAAGTGCCCGACAGGGCTGGAAACACCATATATTTT. Its protein product is CASSQVPDRAGNTIYF.

This clone has a handful of counts. The CDR3 here is CASSFQGAQETQYF. CDR3 coding DNA: TGCGCCAGCAGCTTTCAGGGGGCACAAGAGACCCAGTACTTC. The rearrangement links TRBV5-1 to TRBJ2-5; 8 bases match TRBD1. The CDR3 has 14 amino acids. Losses at the gene ends were 2 bases for V and 2 bases for J; bases not matched to a gene: 2. Looked up from germline, CDR1 is SGHRS and CDR2 is YFSETQ.

The chain recombines TRBV14 with TRBJ1-1, with 9 bases lining up with TRBD1. The CDR3 sequence is 13 residues long. Trimming removed 4 bases from V and 4 bases from J; junction bases left unmatched: 1. Germline CDR1 and CDR2: SGHDN and FVKESK. The CDR3 here is CASSRDRATEAFF. CDR3 nucleotides: TGTGCCAGCAGCCGGGACAGGGCCACTGAAGCTTTCTTT.

This clone has just a few counts. This chain uses TRBV28 with TRBJ1-1; D is ambiguous. CDR3 length equals 14 residues. Germline CDR1 and CDR2: MDHEN and SYDVKM. The V end lost 6 bases, the J end lost 1 base, and 12 bases lay between the germline ends. For the CDR3, the DNA is TGTGCCAGCAGATCGAACGAGCCGAACACTGAAGCTTTCTTT. Amino acids: CASRSNEPNTEAFF. Variable domain in full (rest from reference TRBV28 and TRBJ1-1): DVKVTQSSRYLVKRTGEKVFLECVQDMDHENMFWYRQDPGLGLRLIYFSYDVKMKEKGDIPEGYSVSREKKERFSLILESASTNQTSMYLCASRSNEPNTEAFFGQGTRLTVV.

This rearrangement joins TRBV7-2 to TRBJ2-1, with D maybe TRBD2 (5 bases). Germline-derived CDR1 and CDR2 are SGHTA and FQGNSA. The CDR3 runs 13 residues. Trimming stripped 2 bases from V and 7 bases from J, with 9 bases between. CDR3 DNA: TGTGCCAGCAGCTTACGGGGAGTAAATGAGCAGTTCTTC. It codes for CASSLRGVNEQFF.

This clone has more than one count but fewer than ten. The gene calls are TRBV7-2 and TRBJ1-1, with TRBD1 identical over 8 bases. Losses at the gene ends were 2 bases for V and 0 bases for J; bases not matched to a gene: 2. Germline V gene lookup returns CDR1 SGHTA and CDR2 FQGNSA. CDR3 length: 15 amino acids. The CDR3 region is CASSLPGGMNTEAFF. CDR3 bases: TGTGCCAGCAGCTTACCAGGGGGCATGAACACTGAAGCTTTCTTT.